Each of the 23 T cell receptor beta chains below was sequenced from the same sample in a study of ipilimumab plus nivolumab after autologous stem cell transplantation (TCRdb year 2021). Library preparation was by the immunoSEQ multiplex PCR assay. This is the immuneACCESS table as TCRdb keeps it, with only in-frame sequences that have V and J called. A part of the clones is gone; compared with another copy, unresolved V genes explain less than half, and the rest is unexplained. Here the sample has about 3,100 clones; under 85% occur a single time. In total, the top ten clones hold over 9.5% of the sample. Here the sequenced sample was PBMCs, taken in a trial of ipilimumab plus nivolumab as post-transplant consolidation. These receptors were taken from a male donor with primary mediastinal lymphoma.

V and J are TRBV29-1 and TRBJ1-1; D may be TRBD1 (5 bases). In germline, CDR1 is SQVTM, CDR2 ANQGSEA. Trimming cost V 3 bases and J 7 bases, with 9 bases left between them. The CDR3 length is 11 residues. In DNA, the CDR3 is TGCAGCGTTGACTCCGGGGGTGAAGCTTTCTTT. Translated: CSVDSGGEAFF.

The rearrangement links TRBV4-1 to TRBJ2-5; 7 bases match TRBD1. In germline, CDR1 is MGHRA, CDR2 YSYEKL. V was clipped by 3 bases and J by 3 bases; unmatched bases: 4. This CDR3 region has 14 residues. In DNA, the CDR3 is TGCGCCAGCAGCCAGATGGACAGGAAAGAGACCCAGTACTTC. This gives the protein CASSQMDRKETQYF.

V is TRBV5-4 and J is TRBJ2-7, with 9 nucleotides matching TRBD1. V dropped 4 bases and J dropped 4; count of bases not matched to a gene: 6. CDR1 SGHNT and CDR2 YYREEE come from the germline V gene (reference sequence). The CDR3 is made up of 14 amino acids. The CDR3 spells CASSPWDRDYEQYF. In DNA form, the CDR3 reads TGTGCCAGCAGCCCATGGGACAGGGATTACGAGCAGTACTTC.

V and J are TRBV9 and TRBJ2-7, with no clear D. Germline lookup yields CDR1 SGDLS and CDR2 YYNGEE. The CDR3 consists of 14 residues. The V and J ends lost 4 bases and 2 bases respectively, with 13 bases between them. This CDR3 reads CASSTGPAAYEQYF. CDR3 bases: TGTGCCAGCAGCACGGGTCCCGCCGCCTACGAGCAGTACTTC.

The genes are TRBV5-6 and TRBJ1-1; D call uncertain. V was shortened by 1 base and J by 1 base, with 5 bases between the two germline ends. CDR3 length equals 13 residues. CDR1 is SGHDT, CDR2 YYEEEE, per germline. The CDR3 reads CASSLLGNTEAFF. CDR3 bases: TGTGCCAGCAGCTTGCTGGGGAACACTGAAGCTTTCTTT.

V and J are TRBV25-1 and TRBJ2-3; 7 bases map to TRBD2. Germline V gene data show CDR1 as MGHDK and CDR2 as SYGVNS. Germline trimming cut 3 bases from V and 5 bases from J; bases unmatched to any gene: 5. The CDR3 totals 14 residues. The CDR3, as DNA: TGTGCCAGCAGTGACGCGGGAGCTGTAGATACGCAGTATTTT. Its protein is CASSDAGAVDTQYF.

The chain combines TRBV5-8 with TRBJ2-7; possibly TRBD1 for D (6 bases). Germline V gene lookup returns CDR1 SGHTS and CDR2 YDEGEE. There are 13 residues in the CDR3. V lost 4 bases and J 1 base, leaving 9 bases between the germline ends. CDR3 in DNA: TGTGCCAGCAGCCCGACAGGTTCCTACGAGCAGTACTTC. Its protein product is CASSPTGSYEQYF.

J is TRBJ1-6 and V is TRBV27; 10 positions match TRBD1. The CDR3 is made up of 14 amino acids. Trimming took 4 bases from V and 14 from J; bases not matched to a gene: 8. Germline assignment: CDR1 MNHEY and CDR2 SMNVEV (reference sequence). CDR3 DNA sequence: TGTGCCAGCAGTTCGGGACAGGGGCCTTTGGCCCTCCACTTT. Encoded protein: CASSSGQGPLALHF.

The rearrangement uses TRBV19 and TRBJ1-5, with D maybe TRBD1 (5 bases). Germline lookup yields CDR1 LNHDA and CDR2 SQIVND (reference sequence). The V gene lost 2 bases and the J gene lost 7 bases, with 9 bases spanning the gap. The CDR3 length is 13 residues. The CDR3 nucleotides read TGTGCCAGTAGTATAAAGAGGGACCAGCCCCAGCATTTT. This codes for CASSIKRDQPQHF. The full variable domain, with the rest looked up from reference TRBV19 and TRBJ1-5, is DGGITQSPKYLFRKEGQNVTLSCEQNLNHDAMYWYRQDPGQGLRLIYYSQIVNDFQKGDIAEGYSVSREKKESFPLTVTSAQKNPTAFYLCASSIKRDQPQHFGDGTRLSIL.

A single count supports this clone. J is TRBJ2-3 and V is TRBV7-9, with 7 bases lining up with TRBD2. V shed 5 bases and J 2 bases; nucleotides not matched to a gene: 10. Germline lookup yields CDR1 SEHNR and CDR2 FQNEAQ (reference sequence). The CDR3 has 16 residues. The CDR3 sequence is CASSLGLAEPTDTQYF. Written as DNA, the CDR3 is TGTGCCAGCAGCCTAGGGCTAGCGGAACCCACAGATACGCAGTATTTT.

This chain connects TRBV11-2 to TRBJ2-5, with D perhaps being TRBD1 or TRBD2 (5 bases each). V lost 5 bases and J 3 bases, leaving 22 bases between the germline ends. The CDR3 loop spans 17 amino acids. The germline V gene encodes CDR1 SGHAT and CDR2 FQNNGV. The CDR3 DNA is TGTGCCAGCAGCGCCCGGAGGACCGGGACGGAGAAAGAGACCCAGTACTTC. It yields the protein CASSARRTGTEKETQYF.

This clone was picked up a small number of times. The J gene is TRBJ1-3, the V gene TRBV6-1; D ambiguous. Trimming removed 3 bases at V and 0 bases at J, with 9 bases between. This CDR3 has 15 amino acids. The germline V gene encodes CDR1 MNHNS and CDR2 SASEGT. DNA for the CDR3: TGTGCCAGCAGTGATAACACCATCTCTGGAAACACCATATATTTT. It codes for CASSDNTISGNTIYF.

The chain joins TRBV28 to TRBJ1-1; no clear D. V dropped 5 bases and J dropped 6 bases, with 19 bases sitting between them. This CDR3 contains 15 residues. Germline lookup yields CDR1 MDHEN and CDR2 SYDVKM. The CDR3 DNA follows: TGTGCCAGCAGTCCCCTGCGGCCTCGGGCGTCTGAAGCTTTCTTT. It yields the protein CASSPLRPRASEAFF.

The chain recombines TRBV29-1 with TRBJ1-1; unclear D gene. Between the trimmed V and J ends, which lost 3 bases and 1 base, there was a span of 9 bases. Germline loops: CDR1 SQVTM, CDR2 ANQGSEA. This CDR3 comprises 13 residues. CDR3 region: CSVDLVGNTEAFF. CDR3 nucleotide sequence: TGCAGCGTTGATCTGGTAGGGAACACTGAAGCTTTCTTT.

This clone was counted between two and nine times. The chain joins TRBV4-1 to TRBJ2-7; 8 positions match TRBD1. This CDR3 region has 16 residues. CDR1 is MGHRA, CDR2 YSYEKL, per germline. After removal of 2 bases from V and 6 bases from J, the junction contained 12 bases not matched to a gene. The chain's CDR3 is CASSQSSRGQGTEQYF. The CDR3 nucleotides read TGCGCCAGCAGCCAATCGAGCAGAGGACAGGGAACCGAGCAGTACTTC.

Concerning this clone: The junction shows a germline mismatch at one end, possibly a read error. This sequence joins TRBV7-7 and TRBJ2-1, with TRBD2 as a possible D gene (5 bases). CDR3 length: 17 amino acids. Germline values: CDR1 SSHAT, CDR2 FNYEAQ (reference sequence). The CDR3: CASSLGDPGSSYNEQFF. CDR3 nucleotide sequence: TGTGCTAGCAGCTTGGGAGATCCGGGATCCTCCTACAATGAGCAGTTCTTC.

V and J are TRBV5-8 and TRBJ2-2; no firm D call. V lost 2 bases to trimming and J lost 1 base, with 9 bases between them. This CDR3 has 15 amino acids. From germline, CDR1 is SGHTS and CDR2 YDEGEE. The DNA for the CDR3 is TGTGCCAGCAGCTTTTACGGGTTGAACACCGGGGAGCTGTTTTTT. This translates into CASSFYGLNTGELFF.

In its sample, this clone ranks as hyperexpanded. The chain is built from TRBV30 and TRBJ1-2; the D gene is possibly TRBD1 (6 bases). Trimming took 1 base from V and 6 from J, leaving 15 bases between them. This CDR3 spans 14 amino acids. Germline CDR1 and CDR2: GTSNPN and SVGIG (reference sequence). The CDR3 sequence: CAWSDTRDMHGYTF. The DNA for the CDR3 is TGTGCCTGGAGTGACACTCGGGACATGCATGGCTACACCTTC.

The chain employs TRBV11-2 and TRBJ2-1; the D is unclear. The CDR3 contains 15 residues. Trimming took off 4 bases at V and 0 bases at J, with 10 bases between the two ends. Germline assignment: CDR1 SGHAT and CDR2 FQNNGV. As DNA, the CDR3 is TGTGCCAGCAGCTACGACCCGGGCTCCTACAATGAGCAGTTCTTC. The encoded protein is CASSYDPGSYNEQFF.

This chain links TRBV7-3 with TRBJ1-2, with TRBD1 matching 8 bases. Germline V gene sequence: CDR1 SGHTA, CDR2 FQGTGA. This CDR3 is built from 16 residues. V shed 3 bases, J shed 0 bases, and the junction held 6 bases outside the gene matches. CDR3 sequence (DNA): TGTGCCAGCAGCTTCGGAACAGGGGGACCTAACTATGGCTACACCTTC. It codes for CASSFGTGGPNYGYTF. Full variable domain (outside the CDR3, taken from reference TRBV7-3 and TRBJ1-2): GAGVSQTPSNKVTEKGKYVELRCDPISGHTALYWYRQSLGQGPEFLIYFQGTGAADDSGLPNDRFFAVRPEGSVSTLKIQRTERGDSAVYLCASSFGTGGPNYGYTFGSGTRLTVV.

This chain joins TRBV28 and TRBJ1-3; the match to TRBD1 covers 7 bases. V gave up 3 bases and J gave up 2 bases; unmatched junction bases: 7. The germline CDR1 and CDR2 sequences are MDHEN and SYDVKM. The CDR3 sequence is 16 residues long. Here the CDR3 DNA reads TGTGCCAGCAGTTTCTCCTCTCAGGGGGCTGGAAACACCATATATTTT. Protein product: CASSFSSQGAGNTIYF.

CDR3 amino acids: CASSGRGVSGNTEAFF. DNA of the CDR3: TGTGCCAGCAGCGGTAGGGGGGTCAGTGGGAACACTGAAGCTTTCTTT. This chain connects TRBV7-9 to TRBJ1-1; perhaps TRBD1 as D (6 bases). With 5 bases removed from V and 1 base from J, the gap between germline ends came to 17 bases. The CDR3 is made up of 16 amino acids. Looked up from germline, CDR1 is SEHNR and CDR2 is FQNEAQ (reference sequence).

The chain has TRBV4-1 and TRBJ2-3, with D perhaps TRBD1 (6 bases). This CDR3 has 17 amino acids. Germline loops: CDR1 MGHRA, CDR2 YSYEKL. V was trimmed by 1 base and J by 2 bases, leaving 16 bases between them. The CDR3 here is CASSQGPGHQNTDTQYF. CDR3 bases: TGCGCCAGCAGCCAAGGGCCGGGACACCAGAACACAGATACGCAGTATTTT.